This entry lists 7 T cell receptor beta chains sequenced from one sample in a study of blood T cell repertoires in COVID-19. Sequencing was performed with immunoSEQ multiplex PCR; in TCRdb, only in-frame clones are kept and a portion is missing. The sample holds under 250,000 clones, roughly 80% seen once. Material for sequencing was peripheral blood. Receptor source: a woman under 30 with acute or convalescent COVID-19.

V is TRBV20-1 and J is TRBJ1-4, with 11 bases aligning to TRBD1. CDR1 and CDR2 from the germline V gene are DFQATT and SNEGSKA (reference sequence). The length of the CDR3 is 18 residues. The ends lost 3 bases at V and 2 bases at J; junction bases unmatched: 11. CDR3 in DNA: TGCAGTGCTAGTCGGGACAGGGGGTTCTTATTTACTAATGAAAAACTGTTTTTT. It yields the protein CSASRDRGFLFTNEKLFF.

The chain uses TRBV6-5 and TRBJ1-2, with 7 nucleotides matching TRBD1. Trimming took 6 bases from V and 4 from J; bases not matched to a gene: 2. Per germline, CDR1 MNHEY and CDR2 SVGAGI. This CDR3 contains 12 residues. The CDR3 DNA is TGTGCCAGCAGCAGGACAGGCTATGGCTACACCTTC. Its protein is CASSRTGYGYTF.

This chain links TRBV6-5 with TRBJ1-2; D unclear. CDR1 and CDR2 from the germline V gene are MNHEY and SVGAGI. The V gene lost 3 bases and the J gene lost 7 bases, with 6 bases spanning the gap. This CDR3 spans 11 amino acids. The CDR3 sequence is CASSYAGGYTF. The CDR3 DNA reads as TGTGCCAGCAGTTATGCGGGTGGCTACACCTTC.

This sequence joins TRBV7-2 and TRBJ2-7, with TRBD1 identical over 8 bases. Per germline, CDR1 SGHTA and CDR2 FQGNSA. Germline trimming cut 5 bases from V and 7 bases from J; bases unmatched to any gene: 10. The CDR3 consists of 14 residues. The CDR3 nucleotides read TGTGCCAGCAGCCGCCAGGACAGGGCCCGGGAGCAGTACTTC. Amino acid sequence: CASSRQDRAREQYF.

The chain carries TRBV12-3 or TRBV12-4 and TRBJ1-3; D unclear. This CDR3 contains 12 residues. V was cut by 6 bases and J by 4 bases, with 7 bases left in between. The CDR3 sequence is CASSSVGNTIYF. As DNA, the CDR3 is TGTGCCAGCAGCTCAGTGGGAAACACCATATATTTT.

The rearrangement links TRBV10-3 to TRBJ2-7, with 7 positions matching TRBD1. Trimming removed 4 bases from V and 1 base from J; junction bases left unmatched: 1. In germline, CDR1 is ENHRY, CDR2 SYGVKD. CDR3 size: 13 residues. The CDR3 loop is CAISGQGSYEQYF. CDR3 sequence (DNA): TGTGCCATCAGTGGACAGGGATCCTACGAGCAGTACTTC.

This chain's CDR3 is CASSSGTAGVGSYEQYF. For the CDR3, the DNA is TGCGCCAGCAGCTCAGGAACGGCAGGGGTAGGGTCCTACGAGCAGTACTTC. The chain recombines TRBV5-1 with TRBJ2-7; D might be TRBD1 (6 bases). The CDR3 is 17 residues long. V lost 3 bases and J 1 base, leaving 20 bases between the germline ends. The germline V gene encodes CDR1 SGHRS and CDR2 YFSETQ.